A single sample gave rise to the 22 T cell receptor beta chains below, sequenced in a study of post-analysis software for immune sequencing data. General study points: Elevated frequency relative to controls characterized several TRBV segments in patients, TRBV5-6, TRBV5-1 and TRBV20-1 among them.

Unique molecular identifiers were carried by the TCR beta cDNA libraries. TCRdb itself ran the PCR reads through MiXCR, one entry per CDR3 protein. The data show over 700,000 distinct CDR3 sequences, roughly 27% seen once. Antigens for these TCRs are unknown. The sample was blood. The source of these receptors is a girl between 10 and 17 years old with multiple sclerosis.

V usage is TRBV9 and J usage is TRBJ1-1; D perhaps matches TRBD1 (5 bases). This CDR3 has 17 residues. The V gene's germline CDR1 is SGDLS and CDR2 YYNGEE. V was pared by 4 bases and J by 5 bases, with 24 bases between. For the CDR3, the DNA is TGTGCCAGCAGCCGTAGTCCCCAGGGTCATTTGGGAACTGAAGCTTTCTTT. It encodes CASSRSPQGHLGTEAFF.

This clonotype was seen a few times. The rearrangement joins TRBV29-1 to TRBJ2-1, with 7 bases identical to TRBD2. The CDR3 has 13 amino acids. V shed 3 bases, J shed 6 bases, and the junction held 5 bases outside the gene matches. CDR1 and CDR2 (germline): SQVTM, ANQGSEA. The CDR3 DNA reads as TGCAGCGTTGACCGCCCGGGGGGCAATGAGCAGTTCTTC. This encodes CSVDRPGGNEQFF.

The chain is built from TRBV5-1 and TRBJ1-2; 7 nucleotides align to TRBD1. V gave up 4 bases and J gave up 1 base; unmatched junction bases: 7. The CDR3 loop spans 15 amino acids. Germline values: CDR1 SGHRS, CDR2 YFSETQ. The CDR3: CASSGRQGLNYGYTF. In nucleotides, the CDR3 is TGCGCCAGCAGCGGGAGACAGGGTCTTAACTATGGCTACACCTTC.

CDR3 amino acids: CASSTLGSQETQYF. CDR3 DNA: TGCGCCAGCAGCACTCTAGGGTCCCAAGAGACCCAGTACTTC. V and J are TRBV5-1 and TRBJ2-5; D gene ambiguous. V lost 4 bases to trimming and J lost 1 base, with 11 bases between them. The CDR3 is made up of 14 amino acids. CDR1 is SGHRS and CDR2 is YFSETQ in the germline V gene.

The chain is built from TRBV20-1 and TRBJ1-1; no clear D. The CDR3 has 14 amino acids. Germline V gene sequence: CDR1 DFQATT, CDR2 SNEGSKA (reference sequence). V dropped 3 bases and J dropped 0 bases, with 11 bases sitting between them. CDR3 protein: CSASWDFMNTEAFF. The CDR3 DNA is TGCAGTGCTAGTTGGGATTTTATGAACACTGAAGCTTTCTTT.

This clonotype was detected only a few times. V is TRBV20-1 and J is TRBJ2-4, with D possibly matching TRBD1 (6 bases). This CDR3 spans 15 amino acids. Germline V gene lookup returns CDR1 DFQATT and CDR2 SNEGSKA (reference sequence). V lost 3 bases, J lost 4 bases, and 16 bases lay in between. CDR3 sequence reads: CSASDDQGPKNIQYF. The CDR3 DNA is TGCAGTGCTAGCGACGACCAGGGGCCTAAAAACATTCAGTACTTC.

CDR3 sequence reads: CASSASSGGNNEQFF. The CDR3 coding sequence is TGTGCCAGCAGCGCCTCTAGCGGGGGGAACAATGAGCAGTTCTTC. The V call is TRBV7-2, the J call TRBJ2-1, with 11 bases that match TRBD2. Trimming took 5 bases from V and 5 from J; bases not matched to a gene: 5. Germline V lookup: CDR1 SGHTA, CDR2 FQGNSA. This CDR3 comprises 15 residues.

On this clonotype itself: At one of its ends the junction is not consistent with the germline gene, which may arise from a read error. The CDR3 sequence is CASSPSRGWQPQQF. The CDR3 DNA reads as TGTGCCAGCAGTCCCTCCCGGGGCTGGCAGCCCCAGCAGTTT. V gene TRBV6-2 or TRBV6-3 combines with J gene TRBJ1-5, with D possibly being TRBD1 (5 bases). CDR1 and CDR2 (germline): MNHEY, SVGEGT. The CDR3 is made up of 14 amino acids.

This clonotype was counted a few times. The rearrangement uses TRBV28 and TRBJ1-4, with TRBD1 as a possible D gene (6 bases). The CDR3 contains 17 residues. Germline V gene sequence: CDR1 MDHEN, CDR2 SYDVKM. The V end was cut by 5 bases, the J end by 8 bases, with 24 bases between. The CDR3 loop reads CASSPPSRGTRREKLFF. CDR3 DNA sequence: TGTGCCAGCAGTCCACCCTCGAGGGGGACTAGGCGAGAAAAACTGTTTTTT.

This clonotype was recorded a few times. This chain connects TRBV4-3 to TRBJ1-1, with a tentative D call TRBD1 (5 bases). V gave up 0 bases and J gave up 2 bases, with 19 bases separating them. The CDR3 runs to 18 residues. CDR1 and CDR2 (germline): LGHNA, YSLEER. The CDR3 coding sequence is TGCGCCAGCAGCCAAGATGGTCCAGTGCAGGGCAGTAACACTGAAGCTTTCTTT. Translated, it gives CASSQDGPVQGSNTEAFF.

Of note for this clonotype: One junction end disagrees with the germline gene, perhaps due to a read error. This chain joins TRBV6-1 and TRBJ2-2; D unclear. The CDR3 covers 13 residues. The germline V gene has CDR1 MNHNS and CDR2 SASEGT. This chain's CDR3 is CAGSEGLGGELFF. The CDR3 DNA follows: TGTGCCGGCAGTGAAGGATTAGGCGGGGAGCTGTTTTTT.

The CDR3 nucleotides are TGTGCCAGCAGTCCGCTAGGCAACAGGGGGGCCTACGAGCAGTACTTC. This codes for CASSPLGNRGAYEQYF. The chain couples TRBV6-2 or TRBV6-3 to TRBJ2-7, with 8 bases that match TRBD1. Germline V gene data show CDR1 as MNHEY and CDR2 as SVGEGT. Trimming removed 5 bases from V and 2 bases from J; junction bases left unmatched: 11. The CDR3 runs 16 residues.

Worth noting for this clonotype: Given a much more abundant clone one base away, this may be a read error. The V and J genes are TRBV4-3 and TRBJ2-7; 9 bases map to TRBD2. The length of the CDR3 is 15 residues. V shed 1 base and J 5 bases; nucleotides not matched to a gene: 6. Germline V gene data show CDR1 as LGHNA and CDR2 as YSLEER. CDR3 loop: CASSQVVAGVDEQYF. The CDR3 region has the DNA TGCGCCAGCAGCCAAGTGGTAGCGGGAGTCGACGAGCAGTACTTC.

The table lists this clonotype with a few counts. The chain combines TRBV24-1 with TRBJ2-1, with a possible D match to TRBD1 (5 bases). Germline V gene data show CDR1 as KGHDR and CDR2 as SFDVKD. This CDR3 has 13 amino acids. The germline V and J ends were trimmed by 7 bases and 5 bases, with 11 bases remaining between them. In DNA, the CDR3 is TGTGCCACCAGGAACGTAGGGGACAATGAGCAGTTCTTC. It encodes CATRNVGDNEQFF.

V and J are TRBV6-2 or TRBV6-3 and TRBJ1-1, with TRBD1 matching over 7 bases. With 11 bases clipped from V and 1 base from J, the junction kept 4 bases outside the gene matches. Germline lookup yields CDR1 MNHEY and CDR2 SVGEGT. The CDR3 sequence is 12 residues long. As DNA, the CDR3 is TGTGCCGTACGGACAGGGAACACTGAAGCTTTCTTT. The encoded protein is CAVRTGNTEAFF.

V and J are TRBV5-1 and TRBJ2-7; the D gene is possibly TRBD1 (6 bases). The germline V gene has CDR1 SGHRS and CDR2 YFSETQ. This CDR3 is built from 14 residues. With 0 bases removed from V and 4 bases from J, the gap between germline ends came to 11 bases. The CDR3 sequence is CASSLEGTRYEQYF. The CDR3 DNA follows: TGCGCCAGCAGCTTGGAAGGGACAAGATACGAGCAGTACTTC.

This clonotype was observed at least ten times. The V gene is TRBV29-1, the J gene TRBJ2-1; 9 bases are shared with TRBD1. Germline V gene sequence: CDR1 SQVTM, CDR2 ANQGSEA. Trimming at V came to 7 bases and at J to 9 bases, leaving 1 base not matched to a gene. This CDR3 comprises 10 residues. The CDR3 nucleotides read TGCAGCGCGACAGGGGGTGAGCAGTTCTTC. It is translated as CSATGGEQFF.

This clonotype was found a few times. This rearrangement joins TRBV20-1 to TRBJ2-7; 9 nucleotides align to TRBD1. V trimming: 3 bases; J trimming: 2 bases; junction bases outside the gene matches: 5. Germline V gene data show CDR1 as DFQATT and CDR2 as SNEGSKA (reference sequence). The CDR3 extends over 14 amino acids. CDR3 loop: CSARDGTGPYEQYF. In DNA, the CDR3 is TGCAGTGCTAGGGATGGGACAGGGCCCTACGAGCAGTACTTC.

This clonotype has a handful of counts. The chain joins TRBV28 to TRBJ2-3; D may be TRBD2 (5 bases). The germline V and J ends were trimmed by 5 bases and 6 bases, with 9 bases remaining between them. Germline V CDR1 and CDR2: MDHEN, SYDVKM. The CDR3 covers 12 residues. The CDR3 nucleotides read TGTGCCAGCAGTCCGGAGGACGATACGCAGTATTTT. Its protein product is CASSPEDDTQYF.

The J gene is TRBJ1-1, the V gene TRBV7-2; D may be TRBD1 (6 bases). The CDR3 is 12 amino acids. Germline V gene lookup returns CDR1 SGHTA and CDR2 FQGNSA. The V and J ends lost 7 bases and 10 bases respectively, with 16 bases between them. The CDR3 region is CASTPPEGGAFF. The CDR3 nucleotides are TGTGCCAGCACCCCTCCCGAGGGGGGAGCTTTCTTT.

This clonotype was found a few times. This chain connects TRBV20-1 to TRBJ2-3, with a possible D match to TRBD2 (5 bases). Germline lookup yields CDR1 DFQATT and CDR2 SNEGSKA (reference sequence). The CDR3 covers 14 residues. V lost 3 bases and J lost 4, with 14 bases in between. CDR3 sequence (DNA): TGCAGTGCTAGCCTAATCGGAGCGGCAGATACGCAGTATTTT. Amino acids: CSASLIGAADTQYF.

The rearrangement links TRBV7-2 to TRBJ2-5, with a possible D match to TRBD1 (6 bases). The CDR3 loop spans 14 amino acids. Germline assignment: CDR1 SGHTA and CDR2 FQGNSA. Between the trimmed V and J ends, which lost 5 bases and 3 bases, there was a span of 13 bases. Here the CDR3 reads CASSRPRTEETQYF. The CDR3 coding sequence is TGTGCCAGCAGCCGCCCAAGGACAGAAGAGACCCAGTACTTC.